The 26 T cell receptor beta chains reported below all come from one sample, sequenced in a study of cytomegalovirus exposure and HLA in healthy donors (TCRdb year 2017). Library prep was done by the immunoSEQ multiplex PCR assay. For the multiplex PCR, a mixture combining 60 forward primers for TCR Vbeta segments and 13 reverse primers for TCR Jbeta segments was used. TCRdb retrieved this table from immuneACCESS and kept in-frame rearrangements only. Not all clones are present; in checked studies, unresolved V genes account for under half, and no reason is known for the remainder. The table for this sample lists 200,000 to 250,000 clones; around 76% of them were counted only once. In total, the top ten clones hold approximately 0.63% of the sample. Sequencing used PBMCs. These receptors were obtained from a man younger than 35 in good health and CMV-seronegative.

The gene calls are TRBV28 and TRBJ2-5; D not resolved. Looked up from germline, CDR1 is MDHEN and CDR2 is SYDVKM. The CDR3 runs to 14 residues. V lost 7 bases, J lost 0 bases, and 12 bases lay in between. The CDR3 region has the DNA TGTGCCAGCACCTCTAAGTGGTACCAAGAGACCCAGTACTTC. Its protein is CASTSKWYQETQYF.

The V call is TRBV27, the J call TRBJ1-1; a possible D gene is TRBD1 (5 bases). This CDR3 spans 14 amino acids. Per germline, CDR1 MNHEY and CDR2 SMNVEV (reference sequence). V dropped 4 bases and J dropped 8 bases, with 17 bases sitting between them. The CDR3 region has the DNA TGTGCCAGCAGTTATGACAGTGGGGGGTTGGAAGCTTTCTTT. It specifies CASSYDSGGLEAFF.

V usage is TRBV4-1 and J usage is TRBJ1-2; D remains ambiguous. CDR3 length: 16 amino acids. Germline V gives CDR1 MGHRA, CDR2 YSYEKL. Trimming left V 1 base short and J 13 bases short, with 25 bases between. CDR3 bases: TGCGCCAGCAGCCAAGTGGAGGCAGAGACCCTCTTCTGGCCCACCTTC. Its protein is CASSQVEAETLFWPTF.

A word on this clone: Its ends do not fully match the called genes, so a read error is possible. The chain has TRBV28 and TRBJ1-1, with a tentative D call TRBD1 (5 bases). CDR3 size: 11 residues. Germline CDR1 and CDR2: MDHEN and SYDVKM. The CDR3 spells CASSLEQAVDF. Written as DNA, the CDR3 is TGTGCCAGCAGTTTAGAACAGGCCGTCGACTTT.

This CDR3 reads CASSILRNTEAFF. The CDR3 coding sequence is TGTGCCAGTAGTATTCTCAGGAACACTGAAGCTTTCTTT. V and J are TRBV19 and TRBJ1-1; D call uncertain. Germline V CDR1 and CDR2: LNHDA, SQIVND (reference sequence). V dropped 3 bases and J dropped 1 base, with 6 bases sitting between them. This CDR3 has 13 residues.

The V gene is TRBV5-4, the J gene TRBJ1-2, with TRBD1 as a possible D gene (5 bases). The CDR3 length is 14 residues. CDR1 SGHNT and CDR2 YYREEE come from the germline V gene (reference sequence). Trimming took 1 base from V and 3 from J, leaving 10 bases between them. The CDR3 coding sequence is TGTGCCAGCAGCTTGATGCTACAGGACTATGGCTACACCTTC. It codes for CASSLMLQDYGYTF.

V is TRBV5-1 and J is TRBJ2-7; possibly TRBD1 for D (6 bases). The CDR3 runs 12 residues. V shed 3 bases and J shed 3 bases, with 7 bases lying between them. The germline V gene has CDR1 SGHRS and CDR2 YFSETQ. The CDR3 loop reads CASSSQGYEQYF. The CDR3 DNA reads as TGCGCCAGCAGCTCACAGGGCTACGAGCAGTACTTC.

The CDR3 here is CASSVDKGQSYSGANVLTF. CDR3 nucleotides: TGTGCCAGCAGCGTAGATAAAGGACAGTCCTACTCTGGGGCCAACGTCCTGACTTTC. The chain is built from TRBV9 and TRBJ2-6; D might be TRBD1 (6 bases). CDR3 size: 19 residues. Germline CDR1 reads SGDLS; CDR2 reads YYNGEE. Trimming removed 0 bases from V and 0 bases from J, with 16 bases in between.

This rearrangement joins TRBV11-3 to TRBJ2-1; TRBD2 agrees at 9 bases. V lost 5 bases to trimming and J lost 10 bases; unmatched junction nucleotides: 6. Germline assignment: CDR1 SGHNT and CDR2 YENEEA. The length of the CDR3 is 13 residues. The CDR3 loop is CASSPRLAGEQFF. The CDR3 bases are TGTGCCAGCAGCCCACGCCTAGCGGGGGAGCAGTTCTTC. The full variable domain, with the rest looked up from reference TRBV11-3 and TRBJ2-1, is EAGVVQSPRYKIIEKKQPVAFWCNPISGHNTLYWYLQNLGQGPELLIRYENEEAVDDSQLPKDRFSAERLKGVDSTLKIQPAELGDSAVYLCASSPRLAGEQFFGPGTRLTVL.

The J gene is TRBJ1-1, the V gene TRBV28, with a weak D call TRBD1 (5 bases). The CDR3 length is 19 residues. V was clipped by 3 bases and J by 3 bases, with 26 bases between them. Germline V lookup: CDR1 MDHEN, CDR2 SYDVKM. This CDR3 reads CASSFRPQLSPWGDTEAFF. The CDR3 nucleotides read TGTGCCAGCAGTTTTAGACCTCAATTATCTCCCTGGGGGGACACTGAAGCTTTCTTT. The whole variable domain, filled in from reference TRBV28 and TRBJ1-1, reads DVKVTQSSRYLVKRTGEKVFLECVQDMDHENMFWYRQDPGLGLRLIYFSYDVKMKEKGDIPEGYSVSREKKERFSLILESASTNQTSMYLCASSFRPQLSPWGDTEAFFGQGTRLTVV.

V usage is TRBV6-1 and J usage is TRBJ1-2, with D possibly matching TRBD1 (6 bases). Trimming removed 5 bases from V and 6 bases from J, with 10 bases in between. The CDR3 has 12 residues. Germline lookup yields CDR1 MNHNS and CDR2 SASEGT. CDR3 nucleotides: TGTGCCAGCAGTCACAGGGTCGATGGCTACACCTTC. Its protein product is CASSHRVDGYTF.

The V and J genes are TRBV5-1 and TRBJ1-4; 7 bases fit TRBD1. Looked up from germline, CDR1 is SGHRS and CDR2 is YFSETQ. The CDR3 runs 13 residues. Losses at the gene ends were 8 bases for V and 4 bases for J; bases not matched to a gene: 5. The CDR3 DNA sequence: TGCGCCAGTAGACAGGGACTTAATGAAAAACTGTTTTTT. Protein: CASRQGLNEKLFF.

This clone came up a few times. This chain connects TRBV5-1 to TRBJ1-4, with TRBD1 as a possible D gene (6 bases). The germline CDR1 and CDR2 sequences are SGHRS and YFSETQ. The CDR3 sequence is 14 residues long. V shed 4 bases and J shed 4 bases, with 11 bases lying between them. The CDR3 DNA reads TGCGCCAGCAGCCGGGACACTTTTAATGAAAAACTGTTTTTT. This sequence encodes CASSRDTFNEKLFF.

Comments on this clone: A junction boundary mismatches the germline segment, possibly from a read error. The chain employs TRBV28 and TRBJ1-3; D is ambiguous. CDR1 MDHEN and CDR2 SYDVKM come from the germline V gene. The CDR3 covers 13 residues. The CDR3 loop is CASSLIGGSTIYF. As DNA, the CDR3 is TGTGCCAGCAGTTTAATCGGAGGAAGCACCATATATTTT.

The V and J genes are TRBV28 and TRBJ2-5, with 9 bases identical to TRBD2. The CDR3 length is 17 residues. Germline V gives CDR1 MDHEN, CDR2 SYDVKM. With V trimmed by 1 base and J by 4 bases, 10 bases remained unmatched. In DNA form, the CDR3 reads TGTGCCAGCAGTTTATCCCTACGGGCGGGGGGGGTAGAGACCCAGTACTTC. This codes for CASSLSLRAGGVETQYF.

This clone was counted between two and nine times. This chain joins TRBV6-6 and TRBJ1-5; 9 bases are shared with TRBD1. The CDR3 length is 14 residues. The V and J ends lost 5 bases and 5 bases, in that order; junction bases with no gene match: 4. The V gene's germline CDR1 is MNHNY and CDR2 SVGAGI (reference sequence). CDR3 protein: CASSAQGADQPQHF. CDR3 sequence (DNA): TGTGCCAGCAGTGCACAGGGGGCGGATCAGCCCCAGCATTTT.

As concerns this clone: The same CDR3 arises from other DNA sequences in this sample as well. CDR3 sequence reads: CASSLGGGRQETQYF. CDR3 nucleotide sequence: TGCGCCAGCAGCTTGGGAGGGGGTCGACAAGAGACCCAGTACTTC. The chain is built from TRBV5-1 and TRBJ2-5, with TRBD1 as a possible D gene (6 bases). The germline V gene encodes CDR1 SGHRS and CDR2 YFSETQ. CDR3 length: 15 residues. Trimming removed 0 bases at V and 2 bases at J, with 11 bases between.

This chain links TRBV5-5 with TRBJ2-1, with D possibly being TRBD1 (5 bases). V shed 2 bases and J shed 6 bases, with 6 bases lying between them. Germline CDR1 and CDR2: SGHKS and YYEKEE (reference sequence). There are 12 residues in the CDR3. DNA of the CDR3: TGTGCCAGCAGCTTCCAGGGCAATGAGCAGTTCTTC. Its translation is CASSFQGNEQFF.

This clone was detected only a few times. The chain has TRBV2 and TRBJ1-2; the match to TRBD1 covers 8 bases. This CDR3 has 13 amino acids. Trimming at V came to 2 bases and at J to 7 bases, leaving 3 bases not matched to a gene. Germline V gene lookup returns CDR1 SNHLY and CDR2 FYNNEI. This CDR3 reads CASSEFDRGGYTF. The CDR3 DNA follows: TGTGCCAGCAGTGAATTCGACAGGGGTGGCTACACCTTC.

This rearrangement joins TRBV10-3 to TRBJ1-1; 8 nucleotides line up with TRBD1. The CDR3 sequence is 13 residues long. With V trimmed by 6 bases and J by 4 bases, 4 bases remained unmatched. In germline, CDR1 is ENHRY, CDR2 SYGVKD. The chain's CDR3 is CAISATGATEAFF. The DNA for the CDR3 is TGTGCCATCAGCGCGACAGGGGCCACTGAAGCTTTCTTT.

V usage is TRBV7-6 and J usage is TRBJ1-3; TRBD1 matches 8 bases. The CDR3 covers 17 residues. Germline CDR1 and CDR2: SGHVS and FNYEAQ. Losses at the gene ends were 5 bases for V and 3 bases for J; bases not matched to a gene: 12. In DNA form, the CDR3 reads TGTGCCAGCAGCGACTTGGGACAGGCGGAAAGTGGAAACACCATATATTTT. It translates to CASSDLGQAESGNTIYF.

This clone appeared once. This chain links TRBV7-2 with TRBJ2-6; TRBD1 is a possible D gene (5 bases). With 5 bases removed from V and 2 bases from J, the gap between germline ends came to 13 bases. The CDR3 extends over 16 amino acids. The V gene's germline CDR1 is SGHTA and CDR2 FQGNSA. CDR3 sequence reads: CASSGQGRPGANVLTF. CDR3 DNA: TGTGCCAGCAGCGGACAAGGACGCCCTGGGGCCAACGTCCTGACTTTC.

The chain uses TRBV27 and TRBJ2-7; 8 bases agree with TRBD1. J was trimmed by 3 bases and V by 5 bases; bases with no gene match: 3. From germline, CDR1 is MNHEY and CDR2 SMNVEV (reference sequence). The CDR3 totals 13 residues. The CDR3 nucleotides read TGTGCCAGCAGTACCGACAGGGGCTACGAGCAGTACTTC. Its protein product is CASSTDRGYEQYF.

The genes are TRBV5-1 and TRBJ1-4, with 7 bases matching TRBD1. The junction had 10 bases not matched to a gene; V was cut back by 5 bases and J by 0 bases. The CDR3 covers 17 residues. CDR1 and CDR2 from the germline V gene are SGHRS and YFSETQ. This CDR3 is CASSSQGDRATNEKLFF. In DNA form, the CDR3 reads TGCGCCAGCAGTTCACAGGGAGACAGGGCAACTAATGAAAAACTGTTTTTT.

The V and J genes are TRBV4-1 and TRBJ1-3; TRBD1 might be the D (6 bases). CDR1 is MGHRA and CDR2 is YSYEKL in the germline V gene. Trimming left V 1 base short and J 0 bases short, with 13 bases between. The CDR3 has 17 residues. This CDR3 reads CASSQVYGRGSGNTIYF. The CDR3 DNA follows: TGCGCCAGCAGCCAAGTATACGGCAGGGGCTCTGGAAACACCATATATTTT.

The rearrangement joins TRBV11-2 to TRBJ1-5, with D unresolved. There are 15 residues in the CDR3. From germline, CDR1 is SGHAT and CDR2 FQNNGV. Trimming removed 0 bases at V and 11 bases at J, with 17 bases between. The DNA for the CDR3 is TGTGCCAGCAGCTTAGATCGGGATCCCTCATTGACCCAGCATTTT. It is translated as CASSLDRDPSLTQHF.